This TCR beta chain appears in the sequencing data of a study of T cell changes during pregnancy in multiple sclerosis. TCRdb keeps only in-frame clones here, not all; method: immunoSEQ multiplex PCR. The profile shows approximately 100,000 clones, around 90% of them singletons. The CDR3 is 16 residues long. The germline CDR1 and CDR2 sequences are SSHAT and FNYEAQ (reference sequence). This clone was observed once. The junction does not match germline at one end; this may be a read error. V and J are TRBV7-7 and TRBJ2-2; 10 nucleotides align to TRBD2. The clonotype comes from a female donor with multiple sclerosis, enrolled in a pregnancy study. The sample was peripheral blood, taken in the second trimester of pregnancy. The CDR3 nucleotides read TGTGCTAGCAGCCCACTAGCGGGAAGGAACACCGGGGAGCTGTTTTTT. It codes for CASSPLAGRNTGELFF. The variable domain in full, completed from reference TRBV7-7 and TRBJ2-2, reads GAGVSQSPRYKVTKRGQDVTLRCDPISSHATLYWYQQALGQGPEFLTYFNYEAQPDKSGLPSDRFSAERPEGSISTLTIQRTEQRDSAMYRCASSPLAGRNTGELFFGEGSRLTVL.